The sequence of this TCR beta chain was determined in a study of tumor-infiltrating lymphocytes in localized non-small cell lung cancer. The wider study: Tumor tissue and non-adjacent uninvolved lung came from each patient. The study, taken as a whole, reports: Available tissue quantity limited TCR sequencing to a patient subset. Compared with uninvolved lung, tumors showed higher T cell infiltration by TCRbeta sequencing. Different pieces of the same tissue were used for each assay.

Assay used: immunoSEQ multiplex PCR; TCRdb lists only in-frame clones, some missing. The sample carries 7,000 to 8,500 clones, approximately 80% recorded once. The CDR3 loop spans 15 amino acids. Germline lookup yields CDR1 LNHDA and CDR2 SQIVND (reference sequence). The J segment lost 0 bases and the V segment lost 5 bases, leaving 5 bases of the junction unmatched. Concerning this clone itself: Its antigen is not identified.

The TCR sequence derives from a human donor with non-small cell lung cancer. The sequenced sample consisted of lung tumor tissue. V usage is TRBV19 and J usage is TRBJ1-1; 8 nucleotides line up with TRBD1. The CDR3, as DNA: TGTGCCAGTAGTCGACAGGGGCGTTTGAACACTGAAGCTTTCTTT. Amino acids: CASSRQGRLNTEAFF.